The next 24 T cell receptor beta chains were all read from a single sample in a study of neurological immune-mediated disorders. One entry per CDR3 protein results from TCRdb running MiXCR on the 5' RACE reads. This table holds more than 75,000 distinct CDR3 sequences, 3.5% to 5.5% found once. The sample's time point: longitudinal time-point 3. The sequencing input was PBMCs. Receptor source: a woman aged 55 to 70 with multiple sclerosis.

In its sample, this clonotype was seen many times. This chain connects TRBV20-1 to TRBJ2-7, with a possible D match to TRBD1 (5 bases). The CDR3 consists of 15 residues. V dropped 2 bases and J dropped 2 bases, with 16 bases sitting between them. Germline V gene lookup returns CDR1 DFQATT and CDR2 SNEGSKA (reference sequence). The CDR3 nucleotides read TGCAGTGCTAGAAGTCAGGCAGGGTTGACCTACGAGCAGTACTTC. Protein product: CSARSQAGLTYEQYF.

This clonotype was found many times. V gene TRBV12-3 or TRBV12-4 combines with J gene TRBJ1-6, with D unresolved. The CDR3 sequence is 14 residues long. V lost 1 base and J lost 9, with 10 bases in between. The CDR3 DNA reads TGTGCCAGCAGTTTAGTTGTTCCAAGTTCACCCCTCCACTTT. Its translation: CASSLVVPSSPLHF.

For this clonotype: The junction departs from the called germline gene at one end, perhaps through a read error. J is TRBJ2-2 and V is TRBV14, with D possibly being TRBD1 (5 bases). Germline lookup yields CDR1 SGHDN and CDR2 FVKESK. The CDR3 covers 15 residues. The CDR3 DNA is TGTGCCAGCAGCCATTACAGGTGTGGCGCCGGGCAGCTGTTTTTT. The encoded protein is CASSHYRCGAGQLFF.

This clonotype occurred many times. The V gene is TRBV28, the J gene TRBJ1-1; 7 bases align to TRBD1. The CDR3 consists of 15 residues. With V trimmed by 8 bases and J by 8 bases, 17 bases remained unmatched. Germline assignment: CDR1 MDHEN and CDR2 SYDVKM. This CDR3 is CASRTPTGATAEAFF. In DNA form, the CDR3 reads TGTGCCAGCCGAACCCCTACAGGGGCGACGGCGGAAGCTTTCTTT. The full variable domain, its missing parts supplied by reference TRBV28 and TRBJ1-1, is DVKVTQSSRYLVKRTGEKVFLECVQDMDHENMFWYRQDPGLGLRLIYFSYDVKMKEKGDIPEGYSVSREKKERFSLILESASTNQTSMYLCASRTPTGATAEAFFGQGTRLTVV.

This clonotype was recorded at least ten times. This chain links TRBV20-1 with TRBJ1-3; D gene unclear. The germline gives CDR1 DFQATT, CDR2 SNEGSKA (reference sequence). Trimming took 5 bases from V and 0 from J, leaving 14 bases between them. This CDR3 is 15 amino acids long. CDR3 in amino acids: CSAVLAVYSGNTIYF. The CDR3 DNA is TGCAGTGCTGTACTTGCGGTTTACTCTGGAAACACCATATATTTT.

This clonotype was detected ten times or more. The chain has TRBV5-5 and TRBJ1-3; TRBD1 might be the D (5 bases). This CDR3 has 16 residues. With 4 bases removed from V and 0 bases from J, the gap between germline ends came to 14 bases. Germline CDR1 reads SGHKS; CDR2 reads YYEKEE (reference sequence). This CDR3 is CASSPFSDNSGNTIYF. The CDR3 region has the DNA TGTGCCAGCAGCCCCTTCTCGGACAACTCTGGAAACACCATATATTTT.

This clonotype was detected many times. V gene TRBV10-3 combines with J gene TRBJ2-3; 8 nucleotides line up with TRBD2. The CDR3 is 15 residues long. The germline CDR1 and CDR2 sequences are ENHRY and SYGVKD. The V and J ends lost 0 bases and 10 bases, in that order; junction bases with no gene match: 9. The CDR3 coding sequence is TGTGCCATCAGTGAGTCAGAGTCTAGCGGGTACGCGCAGTATTTT. It codes for CAISESESSGYAQYF.

This clonotype was counted at least ten times. The rearrangement uses TRBV20-1 and TRBJ2-7, with D possibly being TRBD1 (6 bases). This CDR3 contains 14 residues. V lost 1 base and J 5 bases, leaving 15 bases between the germline ends. Germline V gene sequence: CDR1 DFQATT, CDR2 SNEGSKA (reference sequence). In DNA form, the CDR3 reads TGCAGTGCTAGAGCCAAGGACAGACTAAACGAGCAGTACTTC. Protein sequence: CSARAKDRLNEQYF.

This clonotype was recorded many times. The chain combines TRBV2 with TRBJ2-1; 8 positions match TRBD2. Germline CDR1 reads SNHLY; CDR2 reads FYNNEI. V shed 4 bases and J 15 bases; nucleotides not matched to a gene: 11. The CDR3 has 13 residues. CDR3 protein: CASSVAGGPKAFF. Written as DNA, the CDR3 is TGTGCCAGCAGTGTTGCGGGGGGCCCGAAAGCGTTCTTC.

At least ten counts were recorded for this clonotype. J is TRBJ2-1 and V is TRBV29-1; D uncertain. The CDR3 sequence is 12 residues long. V was shortened by 4 bases and J by 4 bases, with 8 bases between the two germline ends. Looked up from germline, CDR1 is SQVTM and CDR2 is ANQGSEA. The DNA of the CDR3 is TGCAGCGTTGGTCAGATATACAATGAGCAGTTCTTC. As protein: CSVGQIYNEQFF.

This clonotype was observed at least ten times. This chain connects TRBV6-5 to TRBJ2-5; D perhaps matches TRBD2 (5 bases). Trimming removed 4 bases at V and 5 bases at J, with 14 bases between. The CDR3 consists of 14 residues. In germline, CDR1 is MNHEY, CDR2 SVGAGI. Written as DNA, the CDR3 is TGTGCCAGCAGTTCCCCAGGAGGATGGGAGACCCAGTACTTC. Amino acids: CASSSPGGWETQYF.

This clonotype has a count of ten or more. This chain joins TRBV27 and TRBJ2-7, with D perhaps matching TRBD2 (6 bases). Between the trimmed V and J ends, which lost 5 bases and 1 base, there was a span of 12 bases. The V gene's germline CDR1 is MNHEY and CDR2 SMNVEV (reference sequence). The CDR3 runs 14 residues. CDR3 bases: TGTGCCAGCAGTCCCCCGGGGGTATCCTACGAGCAGTACTTC. Its protein product is CASSPPGVSYEQYF.

This clonotype was counted at least ten times. The V call is TRBV2, the J call TRBJ1-4; 7 bases match TRBD1. This CDR3 has 15 residues. Trimming at V came to 4 bases and at J to 1 base, leaving 3 bases not matched to a gene. Looked up from germline, CDR1 is SNHLY and CDR2 is FYNNEI. CDR3 loop: CASSGDRVTNEKLFF. The CDR3 DNA reads as TGTGCCAGCAGTGGAGACAGGGTAACTAATGAAAAACTGTTTTTT.

Ten or more counts support this clonotype. V is TRBV12-3 or TRBV12-4 and J is TRBJ1-2; 8 bases are shared with TRBD1. V trimming: 5 bases; J trimming: 6 bases; junction bases outside the gene matches: 14. The CDR3 has 16 amino acids. The CDR3 DNA is TGTGCCAGCAGTCTCCGGACAGGGCCCATCACGAATGGCTACACCTTC. It specifies CASSLRTGPITNGYTF.

This clonotype came up many times. V is TRBV5-1 and J is TRBJ2-2, with D perhaps TRBD2 (6 bases). Trimming removed 1 base at V and 3 bases at J, with 13 bases between. Germline V gene data show CDR1 as SGHRS and CDR2 as YFSETQ. This CDR3 region has 16 residues. This CDR3 is CASSLLAGLDTGELFF. The CDR3 DNA follows: TGCGCCAGCAGCTTGCTGGCGGGGTTGGACACCGGGGAGCTGTTTTTT.

This clonotype has a count of ten or more. The chain links TRBV5-5 to TRBJ1-6, with 7 bases lining up with TRBD1. Germline assignment: CDR1 SGHKS and CDR2 YYEKEE (reference sequence). The trim removed 5 bases at V and 6 bases at J, leaving 5 bases unmatched. The CDR3 loop spans 14 amino acids. CDR3 DNA: TGTGCCAGCAGACGCGGACAGGCTAATTCACCCCTCCACTTT. Translation gives CASRRGQANSPLHF.

This clonotype was seen many times. The DNA of the CDR3 is TGCAGTGCTAGAGGGGGGGGCCGCGAGACCCAGTACTTC. This gives the protein CSARGGGRETQYF. The chain employs TRBV20-1 and TRBJ2-5; tentatively, D is TRBD2 (7 bases). V lost 1 base and J 5 bases, leaving 11 bases between the germline ends. CDR1 DFQATT and CDR2 SNEGSKA come from the germline V gene (reference sequence). The CDR3 sequence is 13 residues long.

This clonotype has a count of ten or more. The J gene is TRBJ1-5, the V gene TRBV20-1; D remains ambiguous. Looked up from germline, CDR1 is DFQATT and CDR2 is SNEGSKA (reference sequence). With 4 bases removed from V and 0 bases from J, the gap between germline ends came to 13 bases. The CDR3 contains 15 residues. The CDR3 spells CSAITSTASNQPQHF. CDR3 coding DNA: TGCAGTGCTATAACTAGCACAGCTAGCAATCAGCCCCAGCATTTT.

This clonotype was counted at least ten times. The genes are TRBV7-2 and TRBJ2-1, with no clear D. The CDR3 runs to 12 residues. Germline V gene data show CDR1 as SGHTA and CDR2 as FQGNSA. V was cut by 5 bases and J by 5 bases, with 7 bases left in between. The DNA for the CDR3 is TGTGCCAGCAGCCATGCCAACAATGAGCAGTTCTTC. It is translated as CASSHANNEQFF.

This clonotype occurred many times. The rearrangement links TRBV20-1 to TRBJ2-5; D remains ambiguous. Trimming took off 1 base at V and 4 bases at J, with 10 bases between the two ends. CDR1 is DFQATT and CDR2 is SNEGSKA in the germline V gene (reference sequence). The CDR3 spans 13 residues. The CDR3 nucleotides are TGCAGTGCTAGAGGGGCACCAGGAGAGACCCAGTACTTC. Its translation is CSARGAPGETQYF.

Worth noting for this clonotype: Just one base apart from a much larger clone, this may be a read error. This chain connects TRBV7-7 to TRBJ2-3; TRBD1 aligns across 7 bases. The CDR3 spans 15 residues. CDR1 and CDR2 (germline): SSHAT, FNYEAQ (reference sequence). The CDR3 DNA is TGTGCTAGCAGCACGGGACAGTGGGGTCAAGATACGCAGTATTTT. As protein: CASSTGQWGQDTQYF.

This clonotype was picked up a small number of times. The chain combines TRBV27 with TRBJ2-3; 12 bases line up with TRBD2. The CDR3 is 13 amino acids. The ends lost 2 bases at V and 9 bases at J; junction bases unmatched: 0. CDR1 is MNHEY and CDR2 is SMNVEV in the germline V gene (reference sequence). The CDR3 reads CASSLTSGGTQYF. CDR3 sequence (DNA): TGTGCCAGCAGTTTAACTAGCGGGGGGACGCAGTATTTT.

There are many counts of this clonotype. CDR3 region: CASSLAPGSYEQYF. CDR3 coding DNA: TGTGCCAGCAGCTTAGCCCCAGGATCCTACGAGCAGTACTTC. The V gene is TRBV7-2, the J gene TRBJ2-7; D is unclear. The CDR3 sequence is 14 residues long. From germline, CDR1 is SGHTA and CDR2 FQGNSA. The ends were cut back, 0 bases at V and 1 base at J, with 7 bases in the middle.

The chain carries TRBV10-2 and TRBJ2-7; D remains unclear. The germline V gene encodes CDR1 WSHSY and CDR2 SAAADI. This CDR3 is 12 amino acids long. V was clipped by 0 bases and J by 5 bases, with 5 bases between them. CDR3 in DNA: TGCGCCAGCAGTGAGTCGCAGAACGAGCAGTACTTC. Its translation is CASSESQNEQYF.